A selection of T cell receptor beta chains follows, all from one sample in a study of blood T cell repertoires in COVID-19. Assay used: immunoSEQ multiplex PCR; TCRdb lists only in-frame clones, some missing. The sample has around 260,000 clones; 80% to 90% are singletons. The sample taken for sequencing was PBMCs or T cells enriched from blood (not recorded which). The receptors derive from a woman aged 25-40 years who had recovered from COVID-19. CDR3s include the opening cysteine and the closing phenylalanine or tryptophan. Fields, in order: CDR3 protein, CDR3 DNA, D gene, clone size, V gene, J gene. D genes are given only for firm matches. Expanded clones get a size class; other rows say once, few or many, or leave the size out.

CDR3aa: CAWRDTTGRPYGYTF; CDR3nt: TGTGCCTGGAGAGACACTACAGGGCGCCCCTATGGCTACACCTTC; d_gene: NA; abundance: NA; v_gene: TRBV30; j_gene: TRBJ1-2
CDR3aa: CAWSWDRLNQPQHF; CDR3nt: TGTGCCTGGAGTTGGGACAGGCTCAATCAGCCCCAGCATTTT; d_gene: TRBD1; abundance: NA; v_gene: TRBV30; j_gene: TRBJ1-5
CDR3aa: CASTPSGTGNTEAFF; CDR3nt: TGCGCCAGCACGCCAAGCGGGACAGGGAACACTGAAGCTTTCTTT; d_gene: TRBD1; abundance: NA; v_gene: TRBV5-1; j_gene: TRBJ1-1
CDR3aa: CASSSIRDWRYEQYF; CDR3nt: TGTGCCAGCAGCTCGATCCGGGACTGGCGCTACGAGCAGTACTTC; d_gene: NA; abundance: NA; v_gene: TRBV11-3; j_gene: TRBJ2-7
CDR3aa: CASKGGTTLSEQYF; CDR3nt: TGTGCCAGCAAGGGAGGGACTACCCTCTCCGAGCAGTACTTC; d_gene: TRBD2; abundance: NA; v_gene: TRBV2; j_gene: TRBJ2-7
CDR3aa: CASSKTSGYTEAFF; CDR3nt: TGTGCCAGTAGTAAAACTTCAGGGTACACTGAAGCTTTCTTT; d_gene: NA; abundance: few; v_gene: TRBV19; j_gene: TRBJ1-1
CDR3aa: CASTYGTAPYNEQFF; CDR3nt: TGTGCCAGCACTTACGGGACTGCGCCCTACAATGAGCAGTTCTTC; d_gene: NA; abundance: NA; v_gene: TRBV27; j_gene: TRBJ2-1
CDR3aa: CASSLQLAPYNEQFF; CDR3nt: TGTGCCAGCAGCTTGCAACTAGCCCCCTACAATGAGCAGTTCTTC; d_gene: NA; abundance: NA; v_gene: TRBV5-6; j_gene: TRBJ2-1
CDR3aa: CASSYWGHPGDTIYF; CDR3nt: TGTGCCAGCAGTTACTGGGGTCACCCCGGGGACACCATATATTTT; d_gene: NA; abundance: NA; v_gene: TRBV6-5; j_gene: TRBJ1-3
CDR3aa: CASSPPRSAAPEAFF; CDR3nt: TGTGCCAGCAGTCCGCCTAGATCGGCGGCCCCAGAAGCTTTCTTT; d_gene: NA; abundance: NA; v_gene: TRBV6-6; j_gene: TRBJ1-1
CDR3aa: CASSPRGLEGYTF; CDR3nt: TGTGCCAGCTCACCACGAGGTCTGGAGGGCTACACCTTC; d_gene: NA; abundance: NA; v_gene: TRBV18; j_gene: TRBJ1-2
CDR3aa: CASSLRTGGPWDTQYF; CDR3nt: TGTGCCAGCAGCTTAAGAACGGGAGGGCCCTGGGATACGCAGTATTTT; d_gene: TRBD2; abundance: once; v_gene: TRBV7-3; j_gene: TRBJ2-3
CDR3aa: CASSLLLGGRDTQYF; CDR3nt: TGTGCCAGCAGCTTACTGTTGGGGGGTCGAGATACGCAGTATTTT; d_gene: NA; abundance: NA; v_gene: TRBV11-2; j_gene: TRBJ2-3
CDR3aa: CASSQESTVGTNYGYTF; CDR3nt: TGTGCCAGCTCACAAGAATCGACGGTCGGGACTAACTATGGCTACACCTTC; d_gene: NA; abundance: NA; v_gene: TRBV18; j_gene: TRBJ1-2
CDR3aa: CASSLGTVVINQPQHF; CDR3nt: TGTGCCAGCAGCTTAGGGACAGTCGTTATCAATCAGCCCCAGCATTTT; d_gene: NA; abundance: NA; v_gene: TRBV7-8; j_gene: TRBJ1-5